The 28 T cell receptor beta chains below all came from one sample that was sequenced in a study of blood T cell repertoires in COVID-19. The assay was immunoSEQ multiplex PCR, and TCRdb's table has in-frame clones only and misses some. Of some 180,000 clones in the sample, about 80% were seen once. Sequences were obtained from PBMCs or T cells enriched from blood (not recorded which). The source of these receptors is a man aged 55 to 70 who had been exposed to COVID-19.

This clone came up once. This chain connects TRBV7-3 to TRBJ2-2; TRBD2 aligns across 8 bases. The CDR3 totals 17 residues. After removal of 1 base from V and 3 bases from J, the junction contained 7 bases not matched to a gene. Germline V lookup: CDR1 SGHTA, CDR2 FQGTGA. CDR3 residues: CASSLMASGWDTGELFF. CDR3 in DNA: TGTGCCAGCAGCTTAATGGCTAGCGGGTGGGACACCGGGGAGCTGTTTTTT.

The rearrangement uses TRBV28 and TRBJ1-5; D remains ambiguous. This CDR3 comprises 14 residues. Trimming stripped 8 bases from V and 0 bases from J, with 11 bases between. Germline-derived CDR1 and CDR2 are MDHEN and SYDVKM. The DNA of the CDR3 is TGTGCCAGCGATCGGGTCGGTAGCAATCAGCCCCAGCATTTT. This codes for CASDRVGSNQPQHF.

The rearrangement joins TRBV19 to TRBJ1-5, with 9 positions matching TRBD1. Trimming took 6 bases from V and 0 from J; bases not matched to a gene: 3. The germline gives CDR1 LNHDA, CDR2 SQIVND (reference sequence). The CDR3 length is 15 residues. CDR3 amino acids: CASRGDRASNQPQHF. Here the CDR3 DNA reads TGTGCCAGTAGAGGGGACAGGGCTAGCAATCAGCCCCAGCATTTT.

The gene calls are TRBV6-2 or TRBV6-3 and TRBJ1-1; 9 bases map to TRBD1. Per the germline V gene, CDR1 is MNHEY and CDR2 is SVGEGT. The CDR3 totals 16 residues. V shed 4 bases and J 7 bases; nucleotides not matched to a gene: 13. The CDR3 sequence: CASSWIQGAASGEAFF. The DNA for the CDR3 is TGTGCCAGCAGTTGGATACAGGGGGCGGCCTCGGGTGAAGCTTTCTTT.

CDR3 sequence (DNA): TGTGCCAGTACCCCAACGGGACTAGCGGAAGAGACCCAGTACTTC. Protein product: CASTPTGLAEETQYF. The V call is TRBV19, the J call TRBJ2-5, with TRBD2 matching over 11 bases. The trim removed 7 bases at V and 3 bases at J, leaving 7 bases unmatched. Per germline, CDR1 LNHDA and CDR2 SQIVND (reference sequence). The CDR3 has 15 amino acids.

The gene calls are TRBV28 and TRBJ1-1; D possibly corresponds to TRBD1 (6 bases). Germline V gene data show CDR1 as MDHEN and CDR2 as SYDVKM. The CDR3 has 14 residues. Between the trimmed V and J ends, which lost 6 bases and 2 bases, there was a span of 13 bases. CDR3 nucleotides: TGTGCCAGCAGGAATACAGGGTCTAACACTGAAGCTTTCTTT. Amino acids: CASRNTGSNTEAFF.

This rearrangement joins TRBV3-1 (or the pseudogene TRBV3-2) to TRBJ2-7, with D perhaps TRBD1 (6 bases). Trimming removed 3 bases at V and 0 bases at J, with 9 bases between. CDR1 is LGHDT, CDR2 YNNKEL, per germline (reference sequence). This CDR3 has 14 amino acids. DNA for the CDR3: TGTGCCAGCAGCCAGGACAGAACCTCCTACGAGCAGTACTTC. Its protein product is CASSQDRTSYEQYF.

The V and J genes are TRBV7-8 and TRBJ2-5, with D possibly TRBD1 on 6 matching bases. V gave up 5 bases and J gave up 1 base, with 14 bases separating them. This CDR3 has 15 amino acids. Germline CDR1 reads SGHVS; CDR2 reads FQNEAQ. This chain's CDR3 is CASSDAQGAQETQYF. The CDR3 DNA follows: TGTGCCAGCAGCGACGCACAGGGTGCCCAAGAGACCCAGTACTTC.

The V call is TRBV3-1 (or the pseudogene TRBV3-2), the J call TRBJ1-1; maybe TRBD1 (5 bases). The CDR3 runs 13 residues. CDR1 is LGHDT and CDR2 is YNNKEL in the germline V gene (reference sequence). V lost 4 bases and J 4 bases, leaving 10 bases between the germline ends. The CDR3 region has the DNA TGTGCCAGCAGCCGCCTGGGGGGCACTGAAGCTTTCTTT. Its protein is CASSRLGGTEAFF.

CDR3 residues: CASSQDRLAGHYNEQFF. The CDR3 region has the DNA TGCGCCAGCAGCCAAGATAGGCTAGCGGGACACTACAATGAGCAGTTCTTC. V usage is TRBV4-3 and J usage is TRBJ2-1; the match to TRBD2 covers 9 bases. The CDR3 runs to 17 residues. Germline lookup yields CDR1 LGHNA and CDR2 YSLEER. V lost 0 bases, J lost 3 bases, and 6 bases stayed unmatched.

The chain combines TRBV27 with TRBJ2-1, with a tentative D call TRBD1 (5 bases). Germline assignment: CDR1 MNHEY and CDR2 SMNVEV (reference sequence). CDR3 length: 15 residues. V dropped 6 bases and J dropped 5 bases, with 17 bases sitting between them. The CDR3 DNA reads as TGTGCCAGCAGGGGAAAGTCAGGGTTCAACAATGAGCAGTTCTTC. Amino acids: CASRGKSGFNNEQFF.

This chain uses TRBV7-2 with TRBJ2-1, with D unresolved. V gave up 1 base and J gave up 8 bases, with 12 bases separating them. The germline V gene has CDR1 SGHTA and CDR2 FQGNSA. The CDR3 loop spans 14 amino acids. CDR3 protein: CASSLVTGLHEQFF. CDR3 bases: TGTGCCAGCAGCTTAGTTACTGGGCTCCATGAGCAGTTCTTC.

The CDR3 loop reads CASSSAVGTEAFF. In DNA form, the CDR3 reads TGTGCCAGCAGCTCCGCGGTTGGCACTGAAGCTTTCTTT. The chain employs TRBV5-6 and TRBJ1-1; D remains ambiguous. The germline CDR1 and CDR2 sequences are SGHDT and YYEEEE. CDR3 length: 13 residues. The V and J ends lost 3 bases and 4 bases respectively, with 10 bases between them.

This clone was recorded only once. The rearrangement joins TRBV10-1 to TRBJ1-1; D is unclear. CDR3 length: 14 residues. Germline CDR1 reads WNHNN; CDR2 reads SYGVQD (reference sequence). Trimming pared 4 bases from V and 1 base from J, leaving 10 bases between. CDR3 loop: CASSVSPSNTEAFF. In DNA, the CDR3 is TGCGCCAGCAGTGTTTCTCCGTCGAACACTGAAGCTTTCTTT.

This clone was detected only a few times. The genes are TRBV7-2 and TRBJ1-5; D unresolved. The germline V gene has CDR1 SGHTA and CDR2 FQGNSA. The CDR3 consists of 15 residues. V dropped 1 base and J dropped 1 base, with 8 bases sitting between them. The CDR3 DNA reads as TGTGCCAGCAGCTTAGTTCACAGCAGCAATCAGCCCCAGCATTTT. This gives the protein CASSLVHSSNQPQHF.

This clone was picked up one time. The genes are TRBV12-5 and TRBJ1-4; tentatively, D is TRBD1 (6 bases). Trimming removed 0 bases at V and 5 bases at J, with 13 bases between. The CDR3 is 16 amino acids. Germline CDR1 reads LGHNT; CDR2 reads FRNRAP. The CDR3 reads CASGLVLGGRNEKLFF. The CDR3 nucleotides are TGTGCTAGTGGTTTGGTACTTGGGGGCCGGAATGAAAAACTGTTTTTT.

The chain employs TRBV11-2 and TRBJ2-7, with TRBD1 identical over 9 bases. This CDR3 has 15 residues. Trimming removed 4 bases from V and 9 bases from J; junction bases left unmatched: 13. Germline lookup yields CDR1 SGHAT and CDR2 FQNNGV. CDR3: CASSYALGQGNVQYF. CDR3 coding DNA: TGTGCCAGCAGCTATGCGCTAGGACAGGGGAACGTGCAGTACTTC.

In the case of this clone: This specimen includes other DNA sequences encoding the same CDR3. The chain joins TRBV7-9 to TRBJ2-1; the match to TRBD2 covers 12 bases. Looked up from germline, CDR1 is SEHNR and CDR2 is FQNEAQ (reference sequence). J lost 7 bases, V lost 5 bases, and 9 bases had no gene match. This CDR3 has 16 amino acids. The CDR3 nucleotides read TGTGCCAGCAGCCCGGGCGGTCTAGCGGGAGGGAATGAGCAGTTCTTC. Translated, it gives CASSPGGLAGGNEQFF.

CDR3 sequence: CAREIGGGTYEQYF. In DNA, the CDR3 is TGTGCCAGAGAGATCGGGGGAGGTACCTACGAGCAGTACTTC. V and J are TRBV21-1 and TRBJ2-7; the DNA was not used to check the table's D call, TRBD2. TRBV21-1 is noted as a pseudogene. The CDR3 is made up of 14 amino acids.

About this clone: At one end, the junction sequence differs from germline, possibly due to a read error. This chain connects TRBV7-2 to TRBJ1-1; maybe TRBD1 (6 bases). The CDR3 sequence is 15 residues long. CDR1 and CDR2 from the germline V gene are SGHTA and FQGNSA. The DNA of the CDR3 is TGTGCCAGCAGCTTAGTATCAGGGGTGAACCCTGAAGCTTTCTTT. Its translation: CASSLVSGVNPEAFF.

By its share, this clone is medium-sized. The CDR3 bases are TGCGCCAGCAGTGAGCGGGACACCGGGGAGCTGTTTTTT. Translation: CASSERDTGELFF. The rearrangement uses TRBV10-2 and TRBJ2-2; D call uncertain. The CDR3 is 13 residues long. Germline values: CDR1 WSHSY, CDR2 SAAADI. With 2 bases removed from V and 3 bases from J, the gap between germline ends came to 4 bases.

This sequence joins TRBV9 and TRBJ2-1; D might be TRBD1 (6 bases). CDR1 and CDR2 (germline): SGDLS, YYNGEE. CDR3 length: 16 residues. Trimming took off 0 bases at V and 1 base at J, with 11 bases between the two ends. CDR3 region: CASSVGGGTSYNEQFF. In nucleotides, the CDR3 is TGTGCCAGCAGCGTAGGTGGTGGGACATCCTACAATGAGCAGTTCTTC.

The chain links TRBV7-2 to TRBJ2-7; D gene unclear. V was cut by 5 bases and J by 0 bases, with 8 bases left in between. This CDR3 has 13 amino acids. Per the germline V gene, CDR1 is SGHTA and CDR2 is FQGNSA. The chain's CDR3 is CASSPLHSYEQYF. The CDR3 DNA follows: TGTGCCAGCAGCCCACTCCACTCCTACGAGCAGTACTTC.

This clone was detected a few times. The chain joins TRBV2 to TRBJ1-5; no definite D call. CDR1 is SNHLY, CDR2 FYNNEI, per germline. Trimming left V 4 bases short and J 0 bases short, with 10 bases between. CDR3 length: 15 amino acids. The CDR3 is CASSAWENSNQPQHF. The CDR3 DNA reads as TGTGCCAGCAGTGCATGGGAGAATAGCAATCAGCCCCAGCATTTT.

The CDR3 region is CASQPGPRGYEQYF. Written as DNA, the CDR3 is TGTGCCAGCCAACCCGGGCCCCGGGGGTACGAGCAGTACTTC. The chain is built from TRBV27 and TRBJ2-7; maybe TRBD2 (6 bases). The CDR3 is 14 amino acids. Deletions cut 8 bases from V and 4 bases from J, with 18 bases between. Germline assignment: CDR1 MNHEY and CDR2 SMNVEV (reference sequence).

J is TRBJ2-2 and V is TRBV6-1; TRBD2 aligns across 7 bases. This CDR3 has 14 amino acids. CDR1 MNHNS and CDR2 SASEGT come from the germline V gene. With V trimmed by 0 bases and J by 6 bases, 1 base remained unmatched. The DNA of the CDR3 is TGTGCCAGCAGTGAAGCGAGCGGGGCCGGGGAGCTGTTTTTT. Its protein is CASSEASGAGELFF.

This clone was observed once. The CDR3 here is CASSLERTAEKLFF. The CDR3 coding sequence is TGTGCCAGCAGCTTAGAGCGGACAGCTGAAAAACTGTTTTTT. The gene calls are TRBV11-2 and TRBJ1-4; D is possibly TRBD1 (6 bases). This CDR3 spans 14 amino acids. Deletions cut 0 bases from V and 7 bases from J, with 9 bases between. The V gene's germline CDR1 is SGHAT and CDR2 FQNNGV.

The chain couples TRBV7-2 to TRBJ2-3, with 10 nucleotides matching TRBD2. Germline V lookup: CDR1 SGHTA, CDR2 FQGNSA. V lost 2 bases to trimming and J lost 4 bases; unmatched junction nucleotides: 9. This CDR3 comprises 17 residues. In nucleotides, the CDR3 is TGTGCCAGCAGCTTAACCCAAGCGGGAGGGCCGGCAGATACGCAGTATTTT. Its protein product is CASSLTQAGGPADTQYF.